Following are 15 T cell receptor beta chains from one sample sequenced in a study of early T cells in non-severe SARS-CoV-2 infection. TCRdb independently ran MiXCR on the 5' RACE reads; one entry per CDR3 protein. This table holds around 70,000 distinct CDR3 sequences, about a tenth found once. Sequences were derived from whole blood, sampled at baseline. The receptors were sampled from an adult who was a healthcare worker with PCR-confirmed SARS-CoV-2 infection or an uninfected control (not recorded which).

In its sample, this clonotype was seen many times. The chain links TRBV6-5 to TRBJ1-2; TRBD1 is a possible D gene (6 bases). CDR3 length equals 14 residues. V was cut by 0 bases and J by 6 bases, with 11 bases left in between. CDR1 and CDR2 from the germline V gene are MNHEY and SVGAGI. The chain's CDR3 is CASSYSLGGHGYTF. CDR3 DNA sequence: TGTGCCAGCAGTTACTCGTTGGGGGGCCATGGCTACACCTTC.

This clonotype was seen at least ten times. The V and J genes are TRBV28 and TRBJ2-7; TRBD1 agrees at 7 bases. CDR3 length: 14 amino acids. CDR1 and CDR2 from the germline V gene are MDHEN and SYDVKM. V shed 5 bases, J shed 2 bases, and the junction held 6 bases outside the gene matches. DNA of the CDR3: TGTGCCAGCAGTGCACCCGGACAGGCCTACGAGCAGTACTTC. Amino acid sequence: CASSAPGQAYEQYF.

The chain has TRBV28 and TRBJ2-1; TRBD2 matches at 7 bases. Germline assignment: CDR1 MDHEN and CDR2 SYDVKM. CDR3 length: 13 residues. Trimming removed 6 bases from V and 4 bases from J; junction bases left unmatched: 3. The CDR3 loop reads CASRGTKYNEQFF. CDR3 bases: TGTGCCAGCAGGGGGACTAAGTACAATGAGCAGTTCTTC. Looking up the rest from reference TRBV28 and TRBJ2-1 gives the full variable domain: DVKVTQSSRYLVKRTGEKVFLECVQDMDHENMFWYRQDPGLGLRLIYFSYDVKMKEKGDIPEGYSVSREKKERFSLILESASTNQTSMYLCASRGTKYNEQFFGPGTRLTVL.

This rearrangement joins TRBV6-2 or TRBV6-3 to TRBJ1-6; D not resolved. CDR3 length: 13 residues. V lost 0 bases and J lost 9, with 6 bases in between. CDR1 MNHEY and CDR2 SVGEGT come from the germline V gene. In DNA form, the CDR3 reads TGTGCCAGCAGTTACTCGGAGACTTCACCCCTCCACTTT. This translates into CASSYSETSPLHF.

The rearrangement links TRBV28 to TRBJ2-7; D gene ambiguous. Looked up from germline, CDR1 is MDHEN and CDR2 is SYDVKM. The length of the CDR3 is 13 residues. With 2 bases removed from V and 6 bases from J, the gap between germline ends came to 11 bases. In nucleotides, the CDR3 is TGTGCCAGCAGTTTACTGCGTCACAGCGAGCAGTACTTC. Amino acids: CASSLLRHSEQYF.

This clonotype showed up just a few times. The rearrangement joins TRBV20-1 to TRBJ2-7; D is possibly TRBD1 or TRBD2 (6 bases each). Germline-derived CDR1 and CDR2 are DFQATT and SNEGSKA (reference sequence). The CDR3 is 13 residues long. The V and J ends lost 6 bases and 1 base respectively, with 13 bases between them. This CDR3 is CSAPSDRSYEQYF. DNA for the CDR3: TGCAGTGCCCCTAGCGACAGGTCCTACGAGCAGTACTTC.

At least ten counts were recorded for this clonotype. V and J are TRBV7-2 and TRBJ1-1; D gene ambiguous. Germline assignment: CDR1 SGHTA and CDR2 FQGNSA. Trimming cost V 5 bases and J 4 bases, with 17 bases left between them. This CDR3 is 15 amino acids long. The CDR3 nucleotides are TGTGCCAGCAGCCCAAGTTTATTGGTGATCACTGAAGCTTTCTTT. This gives the protein CASSPSLLVITEAFF.

In this sample, this clonotype turned up a few times. CDR3 region: CASSQDLQGYTEAFF. The CDR3 bases are TGCGCCAGCAGCCAAGATCTACAGGGCTACACTGAAGCTTTCTTT. The rearrangement joins TRBV4-1 to TRBJ1-1; TRBD1 is a possible D gene (6 bases). In germline, CDR1 is MGHRA, CDR2 YSYEKL. The CDR3 contains 15 residues. V lost 0 bases, J lost 3 bases, and 11 bases lay in between.

The rearrangement joins TRBV7-9 to TRBJ1-5; 9 nucleotides line up with TRBD1. There are 16 residues in the CDR3. The germline gives CDR1 SEHNR, CDR2 FQNEAQ (reference sequence). The V segment lost 5 bases and the J segment 5 bases; nucleotides outside the gene matches: 10. CDR3 sequence (DNA): TGTGCCAGCAGCCCTGGGGCCCGACAGGGGGATCAGCCCCAGCATTTT. Translated: CASSPGARQGDQPQHF. The variable domain in full, with the rest retrieved from reference TRBV7-9 and TRBJ1-5, is DTGVSQNPRHKITKRGQNVTFRCDPISEHNRLYWYRQTLGQGPEFLTYFQNEAQLEKSRLLSDRFSAERPKGSFSTLEIQRTEQGDSAMYLCASSPGARQGDQPQHFGDGTRLSIL.

The chain is built from TRBV7-9 and TRBJ2-2; D not certain. CDR3 length equals 13 residues. CDR1 is SEHNR and CDR2 is FQNEAQ in the germline V gene (reference sequence). Trimming cost V 6 bases and J 8 bases, with 13 bases left between them. The CDR3 bases are TGTGCCAGCAGACAATCCTTAGCAGGGGAGCTGTTTTTT. Its protein product is CASRQSLAGELFF. Full variable domain (missing parts from reference TRBV7-9 and TRBJ2-2): DTGVSQNPRHKITKRGQNVTFRCDPISEHNRLYWYRQTLGQGPEFLTYFQNEAQLEKSRLLSDRFSAERPKGSFSTLEIQRTEQGDSAMYLCASRQSLAGELFFGEGSRLTVL.

The table lists this clonotype with many counts. The CDR3 bases are TGCAGTGCTCCCCCGGCGGCGGGAAGCTCCTACAATGAGCAGTTCTTC. This sequence encodes CSAPPAAGSSYNEQFF. This chain connects TRBV20-1 to TRBJ2-1; D may be TRBD2 (6 bases). V was clipped by 5 bases and J by 0 bases, with 17 bases between them. Per the germline V gene, CDR1 is DFQATT and CDR2 is SNEGSKA (reference sequence). CDR3 length: 16 amino acids.

This clonotype occurred many times. The V and J genes are TRBV7-3 and TRBJ2-2, with 8 nucleotides matching TRBD2. From germline, CDR1 is SGHTA and CDR2 FQGTGA. V was clipped by 5 bases and J by 6 bases; unmatched bases: 11. The CDR3 length is 16 residues. The DNA of the CDR3 is TGTGCCAGCAGCCCTACGGGAGGGCCGTTATCCGGGGAGCTGTTTTTT. It encodes CASSPTGGPLSGELFF.

This clonotype was recorded at least ten times. The chain is built from TRBV7-9 and TRBJ1-1; weak D call: TRBD1 (5 bases). The germline V gene encodes CDR1 SEHNR and CDR2 FQNEAQ (reference sequence). CDR3 length: 15 residues. V dropped 2 bases and J dropped 0 bases, with 10 bases sitting between them. The CDR3 spells CASSLSGTVNTEAFF. CDR3 in DNA: TGTGCCAGCAGCTTATCCGGGACGGTGAACACTGAAGCTTTCTTT.

This clonotype has a count of ten or more. J is TRBJ1-4 and V is TRBV7-2, with D perhaps TRBD1 (5 bases). Germline CDR1 reads SGHTA; CDR2 reads FQGNSA. V gave up 5 bases and J gave up 0 bases, with 13 bases separating them. The CDR3 is 16 amino acids. In DNA, the CDR3 is TGTGCCAGCAGCCGGGCCGGGGGTCCAACTAATGAAAAACTGTTTTTT. This sequence encodes CASSRAGGPTNEKLFF.

This clonotype was counted ten times or more. The V and J genes are TRBV5-4 and TRBJ2-5, with a tentative D call TRBD2 (6 bases). The germline CDR1 and CDR2 sequences are SGHNT and YYREEE (reference sequence). The CDR3 spans 15 residues. Trimming cost V 0 bases and J 6 bases, with 15 bases left between them. The CDR3 nucleotides are TGTGCCAGCAGCTTGGCGGGACTCGAAGGGAAGACCCAGTACTTC. As protein: CASSLAGLEGKTQYF.